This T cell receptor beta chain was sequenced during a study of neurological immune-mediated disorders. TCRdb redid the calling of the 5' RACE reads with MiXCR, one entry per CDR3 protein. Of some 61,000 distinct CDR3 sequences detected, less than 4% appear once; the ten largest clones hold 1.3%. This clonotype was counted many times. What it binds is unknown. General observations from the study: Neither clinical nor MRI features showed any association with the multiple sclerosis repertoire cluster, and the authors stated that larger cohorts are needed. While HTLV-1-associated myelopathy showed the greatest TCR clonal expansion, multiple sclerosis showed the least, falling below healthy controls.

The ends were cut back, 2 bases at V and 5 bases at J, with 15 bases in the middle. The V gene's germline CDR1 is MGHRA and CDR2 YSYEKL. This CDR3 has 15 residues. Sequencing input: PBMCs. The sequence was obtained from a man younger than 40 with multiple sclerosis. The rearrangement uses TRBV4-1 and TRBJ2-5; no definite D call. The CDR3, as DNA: TGCGCCAGCAGCCAACCCGCAGAATATCGGGAGACCCAGTACTTC. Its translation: CASSQPAEYRETQYF.